This T cell receptor (beta chain) derives from a study of blood T cell repertoires in COVID-19. On the study more broadly: Acute and convalescent COVID-19 specimens originated in the United States, Italy and Spain. T cells, B-cell-depleted T cells, or PBMCs provided the cDNA or gDNA that served as material.

Some clones are missing from TCRdb's copy, which holds only in-frame ones; the method was immunoSEQ multiplex PCR. The repertoire has nearly 350,000 clones, about 86% of them found once; the top ten carry about 3%. This CDR3 has 15 residues. V lost 3 bases and J lost 4; bases outside the gene matches: 5. The germline gives CDR1 LNHNV, CDR2 YYDKDF (reference sequence). This clonotype was sampled from a man aged 30 to 45 with active or convalescent COVID-19. The chain combines TRBV15 with TRBJ2-7, with 11 nucleotides matching TRBD1. Material for sequencing was peripheral blood. The CDR3 coding sequence is TGTGCCACCAGCAGCCGGGACAGGGGGATTTACGAGCAGTACTTC. Protein product: CATSSRDRGIYEQYF.